Below, 14 T cell receptor beta chains from the same sample are listed, as sequenced in a study of persistence of HIV-infected CD4 T cells. The libraries were made with immunoSEQ version 4 in survey mode. Profiling relied on immunoSEQ multiplex PCR, and the TCRdb table lists in-frame clones only, not all of them. This sample has around 32,000 clones, with approximately 70% found just once. An overlapping HIV-1 Gag peptide pool stimulated these cells at about 0.9 ug/peptide/mL. Sorting of responding CD4+ T cells relied on upregulated CD40 ligand together with CD69. What these receptors recognize is not known. The input for sequencing was CD4+ T cells sorted from PBMCs after approximately 19-hour stimulation, taken from a patient who received antiretroviral therapy. Every receptor here comes from an adult man with HIV who was CMV-seropositive.

V is TRBV4-2 and J is TRBJ2-7; D might be TRBD1 or TRBD2, each matching 5 bases. V was shortened by 0 bases and J by 5 bases, with 20 bases between the two germline ends. In germline, CDR1 is LGHNA, CDR2 YNFKEQ. This CDR3 has 17 residues. CDR3 DNA sequence: TGTGCCAGCAGCCAAGATCCTCTCCGAGTTGGGGACCACGAGCAGTACTTC. It specifies CASSQDPLRVGDHEQYF.

The chain links TRBV25-1 to TRBJ1-5; D unresolved. The V end was cut by 3 bases, the J end by 5 bases, with 14 bases between. Germline V gives CDR1 MGHDK, CDR2 SYGVNS. This CDR3 contains 15 residues. In DNA form, the CDR3 reads TGTGCCAGCAGTGATTCCGGACTTACGGATCAGCCCCAGCATTTT. Residues: CASSDSGLTDQPQHF.

The gene calls are TRBV2 and TRBJ1-1; D is ambiguous. CDR3 length: 14 amino acids. V lost 4 bases and J lost 1, with 10 bases in between. Germline V lookup: CDR1 SNHLY, CDR2 FYNNEI. CDR3 amino acids: CASSVEVWNTEAFF. In nucleotides, the CDR3 is TGTGCCAGCAGTGTAGAAGTGTGGAACACTGAAGCTTTCTTT.

This clone is medium-sized in the sample. This specimen includes other DNA sequences encoding the same CDR3. The chain has TRBV5-1 and TRBJ1-5; 8 nucleotides match TRBD1. Losses at the gene ends were 5 bases for V and 3 bases for J; bases not matched to a gene: 7. The CDR3 is made up of 15 amino acids. CDR1 SGHRS and CDR2 YFSETQ come from the germline V gene. This chain's CDR3 is CASSPTGGVNQPQHF. The CDR3 DNA is TGCGCCAGCAGTCCCACAGGGGGGGTCAATCAGCCCCAGCATTTT.

Only a few counts were recorded for this clone. CDR3 in amino acids: CASSLVRQSTDTQYF. The DNA for the CDR3 is TGTGCCAGCAGCTTAGTAAGACAGAGCACAGATACGCAGTATTTT. This chain links TRBV7-3 with TRBJ2-3; the D gene is possibly TRBD1 (5 bases). The CDR3 is 15 amino acids. V was shortened by 2 bases and J by 0 bases, with 9 bases between the two germline ends. CDR1 is SGHTA and CDR2 is FQGTGA in the germline V gene.

V is TRBV2 and J is TRBJ2-1, with TRBD2 matching over 15 bases. This CDR3 comprises 19 residues. Germline lookup yields CDR1 SNHLY and CDR2 FYNNEI. J gave up 0 bases and V 2 bases, and 5 bases lay outside the gene matches. The CDR3 reads CASSESGTSGGSSYNEQFF. The CDR3, as DNA: TGTGCCAGCAGTGAATCCGGGACTAGCGGGGGGAGCTCCTACAATGAGCAGTTCTTC.

V gene TRBV5-4 combines with J gene TRBJ2-1, with D possibly TRBD1 on 5 matching bases. Deletions cut 0 bases from V and 5 bases from J, with 6 bases between. CDR1 is SGHNT, CDR2 YYREEE, per germline (reference sequence). The CDR3 is made up of 13 amino acids. CDR3 in amino acids: CASSLVQDNEQFF. In DNA form, the CDR3 reads TGTGCCAGCAGCTTGGTACAGGACAATGAGCAGTTCTTC.

The chain employs TRBV7-9 and TRBJ2-5; a possible D gene is TRBD1 (6 bases). The V end lost 2 bases, the J end lost 5 bases, and 9 bases lay between the germline ends. This CDR3 has 13 residues. Germline values: CDR1 SEHNR, CDR2 FQNEAQ (reference sequence). CDR3 bases: TGTGCCAGCAGCTTAAGAGGGGGTGAGACCCAGTACTTC. As protein: CASSLRGGETQYF.

V and J are TRBV7-9 and TRBJ2-3, with 8 bases identical to TRBD1. This CDR3 has 16 amino acids. Looked up from germline, CDR1 is SEHNR and CDR2 is FQNEAQ (reference sequence). V shed 3 bases, J shed 3 bases, and the junction held 8 bases outside the gene matches. The CDR3 loop reads CASSFSTGERTDTQYF. The CDR3 DNA follows: TGTGCCAGCAGCTTCTCGACAGGGGAAAGGACAGATACGCAGTATTTT.

This chain connects TRBV6-1 to TRBJ2-7; TRBD1 aligns across 8 bases. The length of the CDR3 is 15 residues. Per germline, CDR1 MNHNS and CDR2 SASEGT. The junction had 6 bases not matched to a gene; V was cut back by 0 bases and J by 5 bases. CDR3 bases: TGTGCCAGCAGTGAAGCGGGCAGGGGGCTCGACGAGCAGTACTTC. Protein product: CASSEAGRGLDEQYF.

The chain joins TRBV3-1 (or the pseudogene TRBV3-2) to TRBJ1-3; D not resolved. Germline values: CDR1 LGHDT, CDR2 YNNKEL (reference sequence). The germline V and J ends were trimmed by 4 bases and 0 bases, with 7 bases remaining between them. The CDR3 runs to 14 residues. The CDR3 sequence is CASSPFASGNTIYF. Here the CDR3 DNA reads TGTGCCAGCAGCCCATTCGCCTCTGGAAACACCATATATTTT.

The gene calls are TRBV28 and TRBJ2-7; 9 bases map to TRBD1. V trimming: 4 bases; J trimming: 7 bases; junction bases outside the gene matches: 14. This CDR3 has 16 residues. CDR1 is MDHEN, CDR2 SYDVKM, per germline. CDR3: CASSSNPGTGLWEQYF. In nucleotides, the CDR3 is TGTGCCAGCAGTTCTAACCCCGGGACAGGGTTGTGGGAGCAGTACTTC.

As DNA, the CDR3 is TGTGCCAGCAGTTTAGTGGGATCGACCCAGTACTTC. It yields the protein CASSLVGSTQYF. V is TRBV28 and J is TRBJ2-5, with D hard to call. This CDR3 is 12 amino acids long. Germline assignment: CDR1 MDHEN and CDR2 SYDVKM. Trimming took 2 bases from V and 7 from J, leaving 8 bases between them.

This chain joins TRBV3-1 (or the pseudogene TRBV3-2) and TRBJ1-2; 7 positions agree with TRBD1. The CDR3 extends over 14 amino acids. After removal of 0 bases from V and 8 bases from J, the junction contained 6 bases not matched to a gene. The germline V gene encodes CDR1 LGHDT and CDR2 YNNKEL (reference sequence). CDR3: CASSQDGQAGGYTF. The CDR3, as DNA: TGTGCCAGCAGCCAAGACGGACAGGCCGGGGGCTACACCTTC.